The rows below give T cell receptor beta chains drawn from one sample of a study of blood T cell repertoires in COVID-19. Assay used: immunoSEQ multiplex PCR; TCRdb lists only in-frame clones, some missing. The data contain approximately 90,000 clones, approximately 90% of them singletons. Input material: peripheral blood. These receptors all come from a man aged 55 to 69 with acute or convalescent COVID-19. Each CDR3 is given with its conserved first and last residue. Each record gives: J gene, D gene, clone size, V gene, CDR3 DNA, CDR3 protein. D genes are given only for firm matches. Clone size is not always given. Where it is, it says once, few, many or a class for expanded clones.

TRBJ2-7,TRBD2,.,TRBV10-1,TGCGCCAGCAGTGTCGGGGCCAGCGGGAAAAGGTGCGAGCAGTACTTC,CASSVGASGKRCEQYF
TRBJ1-1,.,.,TRBV3-1/TRBV3-2,TGTGCCAGCAGCCAAGATGGCTCAGGCGATGAAGCTTTCTTT,CASSQDGSGDEAFF
TRBJ2-2,TRBD2,.,TRBV6-5,TGTGCCAGCAGTTACCAGCGGGGAGGGATTTTTGGGGAGCTGTTTTTT,CASSYQRGGIFGELFF
TRBJ1-1,.,.,TRBV7-2,TGTGCCAGCAGCTTACTCCAGGGATGGTTCACTGAAGCTTTCTTT,CASSLLQGWFTEAFF
TRBJ1-2,.,.,TRBV28,TGTGCCAGCAGTTTAGGGGACAACGTCCTCTATGGCTACACCTTC,CASSLGDNVLYGYTF
TRBJ2-2,.,.,TRBV23-1,TGCGCCAGCAGTCAAGAGATCAGGGGCACCGGGGAGCTGTTTTTT,CASSQEIRGTGELFF
TRBJ2-3,TRBD1,.,TRBV5-6,TGTGCCAGCAGCTTGGTTGACCAGGGGGCGCAGTATTTT,CASSLVDQGAQYF
TRBJ1-2,.,few,TRBV18,TGTGCCAGCTCACCACCCTATGGAGCCTATGGTGGCTACACCTTC,CASSPPYGAYGGYTF
TRBJ1-5,.,few,TRBV4-1,TGCGCCAGCAGCCACCGGGACTTTAGGGGCAATCAGCCCCAGCATTTT,CASSHRDFRGNQPQHF
TRBJ1-4,.,.,TRBV9,TGTGCCAGCAGCGTGGCAGGGCAGAATGAAAAACTGTTTTTT,CASSVAGQNEKLFF
TRBJ1-1,TRBD1,.,TRBV19,TGTGCCAGTAGTATTAGACAGGGCCAGATGTTGAACACTGAAGCTTTCTTT,CASSIRQGQMLNTEAFF
TRBJ1-2,.,.,TRBV4-1,TGCGCCAGCAGCCAAGATTGGGGGGGATCCGTCTATGGCTACACCTTC,CASSQDWGGSVYGYTF
TRBJ2-3,TRBD2,.,TRBV7-2,TGTGCCAGCAGCTTAGCGCGGCTAGCGGGGGGCACAGATACGCAGTATTTT,CASSLARLAGGTDTQYF
TRBJ1-1,.,.,TRBV18,TGTGCCAGCTCACCACAGCCGGGGATTGAACCGGGTGAAGCTTTCTTT,CASSPQPGIEPGEAFF
TRBJ2-7,TRBD1,once,TRBV6-5,TGTGCCAGCAGTTTCTTAGGGGGCAACGAGCAGTACTTC,CASSFLGGNEQYF
TRBJ2-7,TRBD2,.,TRBV7-2,TGTGCCAGCAGCTTATACGGGGGGTCACCTTACGAGCAGTACTTC,CASSLYGGSPYEQYF
TRBJ2-7,TRBD2,.,TRBV12-5,TGTGCTAGTGGTTTGGGGGCGGGAGGAGAGCAGTACTTC,CASGLGAGGEQYF
TRBJ1-5,.,.,TRBV3-1/TRBV3-2,TGTGCCAGCAGCCAAACTTGGAGTCAGCCCCAGCATTTT,CASSQTWSQPQHF
TRBJ1-1,.,.,TRBV28,TGTGCCAGCAGTGACCACGGACAGTCCCACACTGAAGCTTTCTTT,CASSDHGQSHTEAFF
TRBJ1-1,.,.,TRBV19,TGTGCCAGTAGTATATGGGGGGGGTCCATGAACACTGAAGCTTTCTTT,CASSIWGGSMNTEAFF
TRBJ2-1,TRBD1,.,TRBV19,TGTGCCAGTAGTATCAGACAGGGGACTTCCAATGAGCAGTTCTTC,CASSIRQGTSNEQFF
TRBJ1-4,.,.,TRBV5-1,TGCGCCAGCAGCCCCGGGGGAAGTAATGAAAAACTGTTTTTT,CASSPGGSNEKLFF